These 26 T cell receptor beta chains were sequenced from one sample in a study of blood T cell repertoires in COVID-19. TCRdb keeps only in-frame clones here, not all; method: immunoSEQ multiplex PCR. The table records tens of thousands of clones, roughly four fifths of them present only once. The sequencing input was peripheral blood. The origin of the receptors is a man aged 50 to 59 with COVID-19, enrolled during active disease.

The V and J genes are TRBV30 and TRBJ2-5; a possible D gene is TRBD2 (6 bases). This CDR3 contains 15 residues. Germline values: CDR1 GTSNPN, CDR2 SVGIG (reference sequence). Deletions cut 0 bases from V and 0 bases from J, with 11 bases between. The CDR3 nucleotides are TGTGCCTGGAGTGTATATGGGAGGAACCAAGAGACCCAGTACTTC. Translation gives CAWSVYGRNQETQYF.

The CDR3 region has the DNA TGTGCCAGCGGACAGGGGGGAAATCAGCCCCAGCATTTT. Translating gives CASGQGGNQPQHF. J is TRBJ1-5 and V is TRBV3-1 (or the pseudogene TRBV3-2); 10 bases agree with TRBD1. J lost 4 bases, V lost 8 bases, and 2 bases had no gene match. Germline values: CDR1 LGHDT, CDR2 YNNKEL (reference sequence). The CDR3 covers 13 residues.

The genes are TRBV9 and TRBJ2-5; 7 nucleotides match TRBD2. The CDR3 has 14 amino acids. Germline trimming cut 3 bases from V and 2 bases from J; bases unmatched to any gene: 4. CDR1 SGDLS and CDR2 YYNGEE come from the germline V gene. CDR3 in DNA: TGTGCCAGCAGCGCTGGGACTACTCAAGAGACCCAGTACTTC. Translated: CASSAGTTQETQYF.

The genes are TRBV18 and TRBJ2-7; tentatively, D is TRBD2 (6 bases). Per germline, CDR1 KGHSH and CDR2 LQKENI. The V end lost 1 base, the J end lost 0 bases, and 10 bases lay between the germline ends. The CDR3 has 15 amino acids. Here the CDR3 DNA reads TGTGCCAGCTCACCACTAGCGGTTGCCTCCTACGAGCAGTACTTC. Encoded protein: CASSPLAVASYEQYF.

This chain joins TRBV6-4 and TRBJ2-1, with unresolved D. CDR1 and CDR2 (germline): MRHNA, SNTAGT. V was pared by 6 bases and J by 0 bases, with 12 bases between. CDR3 length: 15 amino acids. The CDR3 loop reads CASSRNQNSYNEQFF. The CDR3 region has the DNA TGTGCCAGCAGCCGCAACCAGAACTCCTACAATGAGCAGTTCTTC.

The chain uses TRBV19 and TRBJ1-2, with D possibly TRBD1 on 5 matching bases. This CDR3 is 14 amino acids long. Germline CDR1 is LNHDA and CDR2 is SQIVND (reference sequence). Trimming stripped 1 base from V and 4 bases from J, with 10 bases between. The CDR3 DNA is TGTGCCAGTAGTATAGGGGGCTCCGCCTATGGCTACACCTTC. Translating gives CASSIGGSAYGYTF.

This clone was picked up one time. The chain combines TRBV2 with TRBJ1-5; maybe TRBD1 (6 bases). CDR1 is SNHLY, CDR2 FYNNEI, per germline. The length of the CDR3 is 15 residues. Trimming pared 5 bases from V and 2 bases from J, leaving 13 bases between. The CDR3 loop reads CASSPTGIGNQPQHF. The CDR3 DNA follows: TGTGCCAGCAGTCCCACAGGGATCGGCAATCAGCCCCAGCATTTT.

This clone was seen once. This chain uses TRBV24-1 with TRBJ2-3, with 12 bases matching TRBD1. Germline CDR1 is KGHDR and CDR2 is SFDVKD. V dropped 7 bases and J dropped 8; count of bases not matched to a gene: 3. The CDR3 has 13 amino acids. The CDR3 DNA is TGTGCCACCAGGGGACAGGGGGCGGGTACGCAGTATTTT. Amino acids: CATRGQGAGTQYF.

The rearrangement uses TRBV7-9 and TRBJ1-1; D uncertain. Trimming cost V 3 bases and J 1 base, with 6 bases left between them. Germline V gene lookup returns CDR1 SEHNR and CDR2 FQNEAQ (reference sequence). This CDR3 is built from 13 residues. This chain's CDR3 is CASSFQRNTEAFF. In DNA form, the CDR3 reads TGTGCCAGCAGCTTTCAGCGGAACACTGAAGCTTTCTTT.

V usage is TRBV18 and J usage is TRBJ2-5; 8 nucleotides line up with TRBD2. The germline gives CDR1 KGHSH, CDR2 LQKENI. This CDR3 has 15 amino acids. V lost 1 base to trimming and J lost 1 base; unmatched junction nucleotides: 2. The DNA of the CDR3 is TGTGCCAGCTCACCACTAGCGGGGCCCCAAGAGACCCAGTACTTC. Residues: CASSPLAGPQETQYF.

A single count supports this clone. V gene TRBV28 combines with J gene TRBJ1-2, with D possibly TRBD1 on 5 matching bases. The V gene lost 5 bases and the J gene lost 7 bases, with 11 bases spanning the gap. The V gene's germline CDR1 is MDHEN and CDR2 SYDVKM. This CDR3 comprises 12 residues. CDR3 region: CASSPLGGGYTF. The CDR3 DNA is TGTGCCAGCAGTCCCCTCGGGGGTGGCTACACCTTC.

The CDR3 nucleotides are TGTGCCAGCAGTTTAGGGACAGCCTATGGCTACACCTTC. Translation: CASSLGTAYGYTF. This rearrangement joins TRBV27 to TRBJ1-2, with 7 bases that match TRBD1. Germline-derived CDR1 and CDR2 are MNHEY and SMNVEV (reference sequence). V gave up 2 bases and J gave up 4 bases; unmatched junction bases: 1. The CDR3 runs to 13 residues.

J is TRBJ2-3 and V is TRBV19; the D gene is possibly TRBD2 (5 bases). CDR3 size: 19 residues. CDR1 is LNHDA, CDR2 SQIVND, per germline (reference sequence). Trimming took 0 bases from V and 2 from J, leaving 21 bases between them. CDR3 sequence reads: CASSIDPRQKRTSTDTQYF. The CDR3 DNA reads as TGTGCCAGTAGTATAGACCCCAGGCAGAAGCGGACCTCCACAGATACGCAGTATTTT.

The CDR3 nucleotides read TGTGCCAGTAGTACCTCCGGGACAAAGAGATCCTATGGCTACACCTTC. It yields the protein CASSTSGTKRSYGYTF. The chain recombines TRBV19 with TRBJ1-2; maybe TRBD1 (6 bases). Germline lookup yields CDR1 LNHDA and CDR2 SQIVND (reference sequence). V lost 4 bases and J 4 bases, leaving 19 bases between the germline ends. The CDR3 length is 16 residues.

The chain links TRBV20-1 to TRBJ2-7; weak D call: TRBD2 (6 bases). The germline V and J ends were trimmed by 3 bases and 4 bases, with 10 bases remaining between them. Per germline, CDR1 DFQATT and CDR2 SNEGSKA (reference sequence). The CDR3 runs to 12 residues. As DNA, the CDR3 is TGCAGTGCTAGTGTAGGGAGGTACGAGCAGTACTTC. Its translation is CSASVGRYEQYF.

This clone appeared a single time. The chain links TRBV10-3 to TRBJ2-2; TRBD1 aligns across 10 bases. The CDR3 consists of 15 residues. V shed 6 bases, J shed 4 bases, and the junction held 5 bases outside the gene matches. CDR1 ENHRY and CDR2 SYGVKD come from the germline V gene. In DNA, the CDR3 is TGTGCCATCAGGGCCAGGACAGGGGGCACCGGGGAGCTGTTTTTT. This codes for CAIRARTGGTGELFF.

The rearrangement uses TRBV19 and TRBJ1-5; no clear D. Trimming removed 6 bases from V and 4 bases from J, with 16 bases in between. Germline V lookup: CDR1 LNHDA, CDR2 SQIVND (reference sequence). The CDR3 sequence is 15 residues long. Here the CDR3 DNA reads TGTGCCAGTAGCCCCCGGACGGGAGGAAATCAGCCCCAGCATTTT. It is translated as CASSPRTGGNQPQHF.

This sequence joins TRBV2 and TRBJ2-5; a possible D gene is TRBD1 (6 bases). CDR1 SNHLY and CDR2 FYNNEI come from the germline V gene. The germline V and J ends were trimmed by 6 bases and 4 bases, with 9 bases remaining between them. The CDR3 runs to 12 residues. In DNA, the CDR3 is TGTGCCAGCAGAACAGGGTTAGAGACCCAGTACTTC. Protein sequence: CASRTGLETQYF. Complete variable domain (other parts from reference TRBV2 and TRBJ2-5): EPEVTQTPSHQVTQMGQEVILRCVPISNHLYFYWYRQILGQKVEFLVSFYNNEISEKSEIFDDQFSVERPDGSNFTLKIRSTKLEDSAMYFCASRTGLETQYFGPGTRLLVL.

The rearrangement joins TRBV16 to TRBJ1-1; TRBD1 is a possible D gene (5 bases). The CDR3 has 13 residues. V lost 4 bases and J lost 1, with 7 bases in between. The germline V gene encodes CDR1 KGHSY and CDR2 FQNENV. The CDR3, as DNA: TGTGCCAGCAGCCGACAGCCGAACACTGAAGCTTTCTTT. Translated, it gives CASSRQPNTEAFF.

V and J are TRBV19 and TRBJ2-7, with TRBD1 as a possible D gene (5 bases). CDR1 is LNHDA, CDR2 SQIVND, per germline (reference sequence). The germline V and J ends were trimmed by 7 bases and 3 bases, with 13 bases remaining between them. The CDR3 length is 13 residues. For the CDR3, the DNA is TGTGCCAGTACTCGTGGGGCAGGCTACGAGCAGTACTTC. Translated: CASTRGAGYEQYF. Full variable domain (rest looked up from reference TRBV19 and TRBJ2-7): DGGITQSPKYLFRKEGQNVTLSCEQNLNHDAMYWYRQDPGQGLRLIYYSQIVNDFQKGDIAEGYSVSREKKESFPLTVTSAQKNPTAFYLCASTRGAGYEQYFGPGTRLTVT.

This chain uses TRBV9 with TRBJ2-7, with 8 bases that match TRBD1. The trim removed 0 bases at V and 7 bases at J, leaving 6 bases unmatched. CDR1 is SGDLS and CDR2 is YYNGEE in the germline V gene. This CDR3 contains 14 residues. The CDR3 nucleotides read TGTGCCAGCAGCGTAGACCCAGGGGGCGGGGAGCAGTACTTC. It codes for CASSVDPGGGEQYF.

This chain joins TRBV7-3 and TRBJ2-5; D perhaps matches TRBD1 (5 bases). CDR1 is SGHTA, CDR2 FQGTGA, per germline. The length of the CDR3 is 15 residues. The germline V and J ends were trimmed by 2 bases and 2 bases, with 12 bases remaining between them. CDR3 region: CASSLGQGAQETQYF. The CDR3 nucleotides read TGTGCCAGCAGCTTAGGACAAGGGGCACAAGAGACCCAGTACTTC.

This sequence joins TRBV25-1 and TRBJ2-7; 12 bases are a match to TRBD1. The CDR3 has 15 residues. V lost 6 bases, J lost 4 bases, and 7 bases stayed unmatched. Germline loops: CDR1 MGHDK, CDR2 SYGVNS. In DNA, the CDR3 is TGTGCCAGCAGACCCGGGACAGGGGGCGGGTACGAGCAGTACTTC. Its protein product is CASRPGTGGGYEQYF.

This chain links TRBV18 with TRBJ2-1; 14 nucleotides line up with TRBD2. Unmatched junction bases numbered 6, after V lost 2 bases and J lost 6 bases. The CDR3 consists of 17 residues. Germline V gives CDR1 KGHSH, CDR2 LQKENI. The CDR3: CASSPGLAGGISNEQFF. CDR3 nucleotides: TGTGCCAGCTCACCAGGACTAGCGGGAGGTATTAGCAATGAGCAGTTCTTC.

CDR3 bases: TGTGCCAGCAGCCTGGCGGGAACCACGTCGGTGGCTGGGGGCTACACCTTC. Encoded protein: CASSLAGTTSVAGGYTF. The chain is built from TRBV7-9 and TRBJ1-2; the D is unclear. The CDR3 covers 17 residues. From germline, CDR1 is SEHNR and CDR2 FQNEAQ (reference sequence). Trimming pared 5 bases from V and 8 bases from J, leaving 27 bases between.

The CDR3, as DNA: TGTGCCAGCAGCTTAGATAGGGGCGAGGTCTACGAGCAGTACTTC. Protein: CASSLDRGEVYEQYF. The rearrangement links TRBV11-2 to TRBJ2-7; D might be TRBD1 (5 bases). V gave up 0 bases and J gave up 3 bases, with 12 bases separating them. Germline CDR1 is SGHAT and CDR2 is FQNNGV. This CDR3 comprises 15 residues.